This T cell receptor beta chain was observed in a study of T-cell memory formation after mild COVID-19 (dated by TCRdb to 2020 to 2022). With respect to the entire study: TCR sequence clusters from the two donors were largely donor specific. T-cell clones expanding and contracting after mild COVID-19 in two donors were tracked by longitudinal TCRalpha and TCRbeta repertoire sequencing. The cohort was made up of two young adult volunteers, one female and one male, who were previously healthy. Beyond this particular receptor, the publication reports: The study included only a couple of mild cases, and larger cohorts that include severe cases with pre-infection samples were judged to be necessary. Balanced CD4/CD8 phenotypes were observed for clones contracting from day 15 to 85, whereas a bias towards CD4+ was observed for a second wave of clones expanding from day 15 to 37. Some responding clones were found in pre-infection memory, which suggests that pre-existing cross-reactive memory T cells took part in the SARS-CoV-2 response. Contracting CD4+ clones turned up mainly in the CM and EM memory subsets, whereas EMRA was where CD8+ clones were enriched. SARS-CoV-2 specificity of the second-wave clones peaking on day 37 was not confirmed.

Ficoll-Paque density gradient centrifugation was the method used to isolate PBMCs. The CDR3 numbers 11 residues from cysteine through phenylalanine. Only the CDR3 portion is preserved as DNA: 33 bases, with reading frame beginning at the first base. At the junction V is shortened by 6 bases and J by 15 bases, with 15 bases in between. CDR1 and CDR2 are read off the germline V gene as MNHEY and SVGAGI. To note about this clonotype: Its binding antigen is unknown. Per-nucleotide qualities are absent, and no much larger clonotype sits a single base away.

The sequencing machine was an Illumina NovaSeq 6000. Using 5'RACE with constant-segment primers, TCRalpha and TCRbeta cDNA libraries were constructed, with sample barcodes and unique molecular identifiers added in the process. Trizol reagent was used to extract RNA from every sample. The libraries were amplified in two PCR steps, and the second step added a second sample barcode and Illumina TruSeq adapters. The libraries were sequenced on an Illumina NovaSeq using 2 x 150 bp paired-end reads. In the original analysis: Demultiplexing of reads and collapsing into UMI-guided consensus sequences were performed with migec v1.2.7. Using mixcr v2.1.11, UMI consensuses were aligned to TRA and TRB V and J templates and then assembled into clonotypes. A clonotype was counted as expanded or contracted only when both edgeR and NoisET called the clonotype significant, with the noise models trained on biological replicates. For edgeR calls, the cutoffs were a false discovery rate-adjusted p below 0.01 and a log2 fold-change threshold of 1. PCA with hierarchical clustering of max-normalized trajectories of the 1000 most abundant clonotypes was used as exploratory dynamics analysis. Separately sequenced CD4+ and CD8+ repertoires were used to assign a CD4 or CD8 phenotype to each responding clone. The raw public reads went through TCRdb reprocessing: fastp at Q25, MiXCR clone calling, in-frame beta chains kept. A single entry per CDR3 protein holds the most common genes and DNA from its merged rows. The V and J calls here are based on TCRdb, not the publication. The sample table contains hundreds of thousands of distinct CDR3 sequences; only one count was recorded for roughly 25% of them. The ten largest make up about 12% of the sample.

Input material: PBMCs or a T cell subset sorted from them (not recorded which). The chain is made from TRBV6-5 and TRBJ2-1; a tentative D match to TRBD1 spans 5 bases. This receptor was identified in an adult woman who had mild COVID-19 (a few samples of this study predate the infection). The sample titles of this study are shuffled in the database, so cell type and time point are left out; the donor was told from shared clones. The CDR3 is CASRAGSAVFF. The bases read TGTGCCAGCAGAGCAGGGTCCGCGGTGTTCTTC.